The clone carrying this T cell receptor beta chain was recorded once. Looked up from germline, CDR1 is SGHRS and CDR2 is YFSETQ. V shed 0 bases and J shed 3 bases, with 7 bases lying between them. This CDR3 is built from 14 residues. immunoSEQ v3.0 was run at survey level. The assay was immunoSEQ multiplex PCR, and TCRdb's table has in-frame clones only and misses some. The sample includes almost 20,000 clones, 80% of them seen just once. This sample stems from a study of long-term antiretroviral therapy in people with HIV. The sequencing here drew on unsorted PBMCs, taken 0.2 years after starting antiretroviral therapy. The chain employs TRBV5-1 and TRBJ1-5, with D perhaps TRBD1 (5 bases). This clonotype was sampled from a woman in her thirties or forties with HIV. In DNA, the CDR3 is TGCGCCAGCAGCTTGGCCGGGACCAATCAGCCCCAGCATTTT. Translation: CASSLAGTNQPQHF.